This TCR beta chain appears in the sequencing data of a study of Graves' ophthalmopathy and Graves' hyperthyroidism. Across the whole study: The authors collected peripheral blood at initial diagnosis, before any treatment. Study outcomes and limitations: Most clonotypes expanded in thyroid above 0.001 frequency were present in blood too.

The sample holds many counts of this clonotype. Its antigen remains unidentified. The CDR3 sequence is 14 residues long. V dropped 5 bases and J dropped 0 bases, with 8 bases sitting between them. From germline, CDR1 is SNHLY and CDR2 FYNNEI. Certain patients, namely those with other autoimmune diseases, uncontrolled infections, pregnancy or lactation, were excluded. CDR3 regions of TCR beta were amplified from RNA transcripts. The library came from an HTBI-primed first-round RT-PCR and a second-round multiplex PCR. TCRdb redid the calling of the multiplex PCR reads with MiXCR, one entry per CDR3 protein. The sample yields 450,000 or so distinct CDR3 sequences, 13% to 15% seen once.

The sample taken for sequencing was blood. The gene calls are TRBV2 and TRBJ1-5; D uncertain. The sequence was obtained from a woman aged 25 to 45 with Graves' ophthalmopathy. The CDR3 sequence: CASSPRHSNQPQHF. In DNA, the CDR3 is TGTGCCAGCAGTCCCAGGCATAGCAATCAGCCCCAGCATTTT.